The clone carrying this T cell receptor beta chain was seen only a few times. No antigen is known for it. TCRdb ran MiXCR on the RACE reads and lists one entry per CDR3 protein. The sample has over 130,000 distinct CDR3 sequences; around 11% are singletons. The data were obtained in a study of human T cells and chemical hapten exposure. Time point here: patch test 2, 6 weeks after DPC sensitization. The treatment was: therapeutic diphenylcyclopropenone sensitization with weekly scalp DPC. Unseparated into fractions, whole blood served as the source from which total RNA was extracted. Study observations and caveats: Versus controls, expanded TCRs had significantly more large CDR3 similarity clusters.

Deletions cut 5 bases from V and 2 bases from J, with 16 bases between. Germline CDR1 reads SQVTM; CDR2 reads ANQGSEA. The CDR3 extends over 16 amino acids. The specimen comprised whole blood, sampled in connection with sensitization to the hapten diphenylcyclopropenone (DPC). The chain combines TRBV29-1 with TRBJ2-6; possibly TRBD1 or TRBD2 for D (5 bases each). This receptor was identified in a woman between 45 and 60 years old with alopecia areata. Some clones in this sample may be carry-over from other donors' samples. The CDR3 sequence: CSVRSGPGTGANVLTF. The DNA of the CDR3 is TGCAGCGTTAGATCGGGGCCCGGGACTGGGGCCAACGTCCTGACTTTC. Using reference TRBV29-1 and TRBJ2-6 for the parts outside the CDR3, the full variable domain is SAVISQKPSRDICQRGTSLTIQCQVDSQVTMMFWYRQQPGQSLTLIATANQGSEATYESGFVIDKFPISRPNLTFSTLTVSNMSPEDSSIYLCSVRSGPGTGANVLTFGAGSRLTVL.